This is a list of T cell receptor beta chains from one sample in a study of stem cell transplantation in POMP-related autoinflammatory disease. Profiling relied on immunoSEQ multiplex PCR, and the TCRdb table lists in-frame clones only, not all of them. The sample has some 70,000 clones; roughly 93% are singletons. The sample was CD4+ T cells from PBMCs, taken after stem cell transplantation. These receptors originate from a human patient with POMP-related autoinflammation and immune dysregulation (PRAID). Some T cells may possibly be graft donor cells. Both conserved end residues are part of each CDR3. Each record gives: V gene, clone size, J gene, D gene, CDR3 DNA, CDR3 protein. A D gene is named only where the DNA matches it firmly. Some rows have no size entry. The others give once, few or many, or a class for an expanded clone.

>TRBV6-5|.|TRBJ2-2|.
TGTGCCAGCAGACTGTTGGGCACCGGGGAGCTGTTTTTT
CASRLLGTGELFF
>TRBV10-2|.|TRBJ1-4|.
TGCGCCAGCAGTGAGTCTGTATCGAAAAGAGGCACTAATGAAAAACTGTTTTTT
CASSESVSKRGTNEKLFF
>TRBV6-1|.|TRBJ2-2|.
TGTGCCAGCAGTACCAACACCGGGGAGCTGTTTTTT
CASSTNTGELFF
>TRBV6-6|.|TRBJ1-1|TRBD1
TGTGCCAGCAGTTTTTCCGGGACAGGGGTGACTGAAGCTTTCTTT
CASSFSGTGVTEAFF
>TRBV5-1|.|TRBJ2-7|.
TGCGCCAGCAGAAGGCTTGGATCCTCCACAGCCGTGACCTACGAGCAGTACTTC
CASRRLGSSTAVTYEQYF
>TRBV18|.|TRBJ1-2|TRBD1
TGTGCCAGCTTATCCGACAGGGGTAAAGGCTACACCTTC
CASLSDRGKGYTF
>TRBV2|.|TRBJ2-2|.
TGTGCCAGCAGCCGGGCGGGGCCGATCGGGGAGCTGTTTTTT
CASSRAGPIGELFF
>TRBV9|.|TRBJ1-6|.
TGTGCCAGCAGCCCCCTAGGGCAGGGTGCGGGGACACCCCTCCACTTT
CASSPLGQGAGTPLHF
>TRBV19|.|TRBJ1-6|.
TGTGCCAGTAGTGGCAATACGAGAGGGGGGCGACCCCTCCACTTT
CASSGNTRGGRPLHF
>TRBV21-1|once|TRBJ2-3|.
TGTGCCAGCAGCCCGCGCAGGGGTAGAAGCACAGATACGCAGTATTTT
CASSPRRGRSTDTQYF
>TRBV24-1|few|TRBJ2-2|TRBD1
TGTGCCACCAGTGTAACAGGGGGCACCGGGGAGCTGTTTTTT
CATSVTGGTGELFF